The clone carrying this TCR beta chain showed up many times. Its antigen is not known. TCR beta CDR3 amplification used RNA transcripts. HTBI primers served in a first-round RT-PCR, which a second-round multiplex PCR followed. TCRdb fed the multiplex PCR reads into MiXCR, producing one record per CDR3 protein. Of approximately 460,000 distinct CDR3 sequences in the sample, roughly an eighth were seen once. These data come from a study of Graves' ophthalmopathy and Graves' hyperthyroidism. Study context: Researchers obtained peripheral blood at initial diagnosis, before any treatment had begun. Study-wide points: In blood, most expanded thyroid clonotypes above 0.001 frequency were also detected.

Other autoimmune diseases, uncontrolled infections, pregnancy or lactation ruled patients out of participation. V trimming: 1 base; J trimming: 3 bases; junction bases outside the gene matches: 4. Germline V gives CDR1 SQVTM, CDR2 ANQGSEA. The CDR3 covers 15 residues. The clonotype originates from a woman aged 25 to 39 with Graves' ophthalmopathy. The sample comprised blood. The chain recombines TRBV29-1 with TRBJ2-2; 8 bases are shared with TRBD2. CDR3 sequence reads: CSVEAGGPYTGELFF. DNA for the CDR3: TGCAGCGTTGAAGCGGGAGGGCCGTACACCGGGGAGCTGTTTTTT.